The rows below give T cell receptor beta chains drawn from one sample of a study of cytomegalovirus exposure and HLA in healthy donors. Libraries were prepared by immunoSEQ multiplex PCR; TCRdb keeps only in-frame clonotypes and omits some of them. Of 150,000 to 200,000 clones listed, about 84% were seen once; the top ten hold 1.3%. The sample comprised PBMCs. The receptors shown here come from a man aged 45-65 years in good health and CMV-seropositive. CDR3s include the opening cysteine and the closing phenylalanine or tryptophan.

J gene	V gene	CDR3 protein
TRBJ1-2	TRBV27	CASSLVAEGSYGYTF
TRBJ2-1	TRBV28	CASSPGTSEEFF
TRBJ2-3	TRBV29-1	CSVGSRGTQYF
TRBJ2-2	TRBV2	CASSVTSGGIGELFF
TRBJ2-1	TRBV27	CASSASGSYNEQFF
TRBJ1-2	TRBV29-1	CSFTGVSSGGYTF
TRBJ2-3	TRBV25-1	CASSEFRTGSTDTQYF
TRBJ1-2	TRBV4-1	CASSQWDRGGYTF
TRBJ2-1	TRBV6-5	CASRAPIYNEQFF
TRBJ1-1	TRBV10-3	CAIRGHLGHTEAFF
TRBJ1-1	TRBV6-6	CASMQKAFF
TRBJ1-4	TRBV5-6	CASSLPGSGTNEKLFF
TRBJ1-5	TRBV19	CASSIVRSSNQPQHF
TRBJ2-6	TRBV6-6	CASSYSTGSGANVLTF
TRBJ2-2	TRBV4-3	CASSQAPGDTGELFF
TRBJ2-3	TRBV5-4	CASSLKLVGGRGDTQYF
TRBJ2-7	TRBV4-2	CASSQFVTSGAYEQYF
TRBJ1-2	TRBV27	CASSGRTDPPYGYTF
TRBJ2-2	TRBV4-1	CASSQVRTSGARTGELFF
TRBJ2-5	TRBV30	CAWSVGMWGGEQETQYF
TRBJ2-3	TRBV6-5	CASTGTGGPDTQYF
TRBJ2-5	TRBV6-1	CASTRKEETQYF
TRBJ1-2	TRBV6-5	CASTPGWTGGYTF
TRBJ1-4	TRBV10-2	CASSGAGVNEKLFF
TRBJ1-5	TRBV6-1	CASSTRGSNQPQHF
TRBJ2-1	TRBV6-5	CASSFSGGTYNEQFF
TRBJ1-5	TRBV4-1	CASHPGGESNQPQHF
TRBJ1-4	TRBV5-6	CASSTRDRGGEKLFF
TRBJ1-5	TRBV18	CASSPLGGTNQPQHF
TRBJ2-7	TRBV25-1	CASSGGQASYEQYF
TRBJ2-7	TRBV28	CASSAPSGSSYEQYF
TRBJ2-5	TRBV5-8	CASSAGGQGGQETQYF
TRBJ2-5	TRBV7-8	CASSGQLQETQYF
TRBJ2-1	TRBV18	CASSGTSGDNEQFF
TRBJ1-2	TRBV27	CASRDAGFFGYTF
TRBJ2-5	TRBV18	CASSPLLAGVQETQYF
TRBJ2-1	TRBV7-2	CASSRGGGGEQFF
TRBJ2-5	TRBV6-1	CASSPRGPPTETQYF
TRBJ2-7	TRBV5-1	CASSLASGTYEQYF
TRBJ1-5	TRBV28	CASSTTGTGYGQPQHF
TRBJ1-2	TRBV14	CASSQGASAGYTF
TRBJ1-1	TRBV29-1	CSAMQASNTEAFF
TRBJ2-7	TRBV28	CASRATGICFF
TRBJ2-5	TRBV5-1	CASSLAQGNQETQYF
TRBJ1-1	TRBV5-6	CASSTATAGRGPNTEAFF
TRBJ2-1	TRBV14	CASSQDTAGVYEQFF
TRBJ2-1	TRBV5-5	CASSLDGRGGLDEQFF
TRBJ2-1	TRBV7-3	CASSRERDPLFF
TRBJ2-7	TRBV4-1	CASSQAPPGQTFYEQYF
TRBJ2-3	TRBV18	CASSPGQTQGHTQYF
TRBJ2-3	TRBV11-2	CASSLEFGGGSTDTQYF